Shown below are 17 T cell receptor beta chains from a single sample sequenced in a study of breast tumors, draining lymph nodes, adjacent tissues. TCRdb ran MiXCR on the multiplex PCR reads and lists one entry per CDR3 protein. Of some 170,000 distinct CDR3 sequences listed, 30% to 40% are singletons. Breast cancer patients provided tissue from their axillary draining lymph nodes. The material sequenced was axillary lymph node tissue. These receptors all stem from a female donor with breast cancer. Some clones in this sample may be carry-over from other donors' samples.

This clonotype was recorded a few times. A much larger clone is a single base away; this may be a read error. The CDR3 does not end in the conserved phenylalanine or tryptophan, so this is likely a read error. This sequence joins TRBV9 and TRBJ2-3; D is uncertain. CDR3 size: 13 residues. The germline CDR1 and CDR2 sequences are SGDLS and YYNGEE. Trimming took 2 bases from V and 6 from J, leaving 10 bases between them. CDR3 region: CASSVFDLDTQYS. CDR3 bases: TGTGCCAGCAGCGTGTTTGATCTGGATACGCAGTATTCT.

The V gene is TRBV20-1, the J gene TRBJ2-3; 10 bases agree with TRBD2. CDR3 length: 16 amino acids. The V gene end was trimmed by 2 bases and the J gene end by 5 bases; junction bases not matched to a gene: 10. Germline V lookup: CDR1 DFQATT, CDR2 SNEGSKA (reference sequence). CDR3 nucleotide sequence: TGCAGTGCTAGAACAACTAGCGGGGCCGCAGGAGATACGCAGTATTTT. Its translation: CSARTTSGAAGDTQYF.

This clonotype was counted ten times or more. The chain uses TRBV20-1 and TRBJ2-3, with 9 bases identical to TRBD1. J was trimmed by 4 bases and V by 4 bases; bases with no gene match: 9. CDR3 size: 15 residues. Germline V gene sequence: CDR1 DFQATT, CDR2 SNEGSKA (reference sequence). The chain's CDR3 is CSAKLTGGGADTQYF. The CDR3 DNA is TGCAGTGCTAAATTGACAGGGGGTGGCGCAGATACGCAGTATTTT.

This clonotype was recorded at least ten times. This rearrangement joins TRBV30 to TRBJ2-1, with TRBD2 matching over 9 bases. CDR1 is GTSNPN, CDR2 SVGIG, per germline (reference sequence). CDR3 length: 15 amino acids. The trim removed 0 bases at V and 4 bases at J, leaving 4 bases unmatched. For the CDR3, the DNA is TGTGCCTGGAGTGTACCTAGCGGGACATACAATGAGCAGTTCTTC. Its translation is CAWSVPSGTYNEQFF.

This clonotype showed up many times. The DNA of the CDR3 is TGTGCCAGCAGCTCAGGGGGGACAGGAACCTACGAGCAGTACTTC. As protein: CASSSGGTGTYEQYF. J is TRBJ2-7 and V is TRBV5-4, with 8 bases fitting TRBD1. Germline V gene sequence: CDR1 SGHNT, CDR2 YYREEE (reference sequence). The CDR3 totals 15 residues. V shed 3 bases, J shed 2 bases, and the junction held 7 bases outside the gene matches.

This clonotype has ten or more counts. The rearrangement uses TRBV11-2 and TRBJ2-5; perhaps D is TRBD1 or TRBD2 (5 bases each). Germline CDR1 is SGHAT and CDR2 is FQNNGV. This CDR3 comprises 13 residues. V lost 3 bases and J lost 5, with 10 bases in between. Here the CDR3 reads CASSFRGVETQYF. CDR3 DNA sequence: TGTGCCAGCAGCTTTAGAGGGGTGGAGACCCAGTACTTC.

This clonotype showed up many times. A single base separates this from a much larger clone, so it may be a read error. The chain is built from TRBV20-1 and TRBJ1-6; D is ambiguous. With 6 bases removed from V and 14 bases from J, the gap between germline ends came to 20 bases. The germline V gene has CDR1 DFQATT and CDR2 SNEGSKA (reference sequence). CDR3 size: 13 residues. CDR3 sequence (DNA): TGCAGTGCAACCCGGACGGACTATCCGGCCCTCCACTTT. Its protein is CSATRTDYPALHF.

This clonotype was seen a few times. This could be a read error, since a much larger clone is one nucleotide away. This chain joins TRBV20-1 and TRBJ1-4; 7 bases fit TRBD1. There are 13 residues in the CDR3. Germline CDR1 reads DFQATT; CDR2 reads SNEGSKA (reference sequence). CDR3 protein: CSATRGHIETLFF. DNA for the CDR3: TGCAGCGCTACTAGGGGGCACATTGAAACACTGTTTTTT.

A word on this clonotype: A much larger clonotype is one base distant, so this may be a read error. V is TRBV3-1 and J is TRBJ2-1; D not resolved. The CDR3 length is 13 residues. In germline, CDR1 is LGHDT, CDR2 YNNKEL (reference sequence). DNA of the CDR3: TGTGCCAGCAGCCTCCGGGTAGCCGATGAGCAGTCCTTC. Translation: CASSLRVADEQSF.

The gene calls are TRBV6-6 and TRBJ1-2, with D hard to call. The germline CDR1 and CDR2 sequences are MNHNY and SVGAGI (reference sequence). V lost 8 bases and J 2 bases, leaving 15 bases between the germline ends. The CDR3 runs 14 residues. The CDR3 loop reads CASAFTSGNYGYTF. The CDR3, as DNA: TGTGCCAGCGCCTTCACTAGCGGAAACTATGGCTACACCTTC.

With regard to this clonotype: A much larger clone sits a single nucleotide away, making a read error possible. The chain joins TRBV6-1 to TRBJ1-5; TRBD1 matches 9 bases. Germline V gene lookup returns CDR1 MNHNS and CDR2 SASEGT. The CDR3 runs to 15 residues. The CDR3 DNA follows: TGTGCCAGCAATAGACAGGGGGGTAGCAGTCAGCCCCAGCATTTT. The encoded protein is CASNRQGGSSQPQHF.

The chain is built from TRBV29-1 and TRBJ1-4, with a tentative D call TRBD1 (5 bases). The germline V gene encodes CDR1 SQVTM and CDR2 ANQGSEA. This CDR3 is 15 amino acids long. The germline V and J ends were trimmed by 5 bases and 0 bases, with 13 bases remaining between them. The CDR3 loop is CSVLQDTATNEKLFF. The CDR3 coding sequence is TGCAGCGTTCTACAGGACACGGCAACTAATGAAAAACTGTTTTTT.

This clonotype showed up many times. This chain joins TRBV7-2 and TRBJ2-3; 9 nucleotides line up with TRBD2. The germline CDR1 and CDR2 sequences are SGHTA and FQGNSA. V was clipped by 5 bases and J by 1 base; unmatched bases: 10. The CDR3 runs to 17 residues. The CDR3 DNA is TGTGCCAGCAGCCTAGTCGCCCTAGCGGGACGCACAGATACGCAGTATTTT. Encoded protein: CASSLVALAGRTDTQYF.

This chain connects TRBV6-5 to TRBJ1-6, with 10 bases that match TRBD1. CDR1 MNHEY and CDR2 SVGAGI come from the germline V gene. J gave up 10 bases and V 6 bases, and 21 bases lay outside the gene matches. The CDR3 is made up of 19 amino acids. CDR3 loop: CASSLQYPWGQGINSPLHF. The CDR3 nucleotides are TGTGCCAGCAGCCTACAATACCCGTGGGGACAGGGGATTAACTCACCCCTCCACTTT.

J is TRBJ2-2 and V is TRBV4-2, with TRBD2 matching 9 bases. Trimming at V came to 0 bases and at J to 3 bases, leaving 2 bases not matched to a gene. Germline values: CDR1 LGHNA, CDR2 YNFKEQ. This CDR3 contains 16 residues. In DNA, the CDR3 is TGTGCCAGCAGCCAAGAGGGCGGGGGGGACACCGGGGAGCTGTTTTTT. Protein product: CASSQEGGGDTGELFF.

The gene calls are TRBV6-6 and TRBJ2-7; 9 bases agree with TRBD2. The ends lost 5 bases at V and 6 bases at J; junction bases unmatched: 5. This CDR3 contains 13 residues. Germline lookup yields CDR1 MNHNY and CDR2 SVGAGI (reference sequence). CDR3 region: CASSRREGSEQYF. DNA for the CDR3: TGTGCCAGCAGTCGGCGGGAGGGGAGCGAGCAGTACTTC.

This clonotype was counted only a few times. This could be a read error, since a much larger clone is one nucleotide away. The chain employs TRBV5-4 and TRBJ2-1, with D unclear. The CDR3 sequence is 16 residues long. The V and J ends lost 3 bases and 9 bases respectively, with 22 bases between them. Germline V gene data show CDR1 as SGHNT and CDR2 as YYREEE (reference sequence). CDR3 in DNA: TGTGCCAGCAGCTCCACAACTACGTCGGTCGGTGGTGAGCAGTTCTTC. It codes for CASSSTTTSVGGEQFF.